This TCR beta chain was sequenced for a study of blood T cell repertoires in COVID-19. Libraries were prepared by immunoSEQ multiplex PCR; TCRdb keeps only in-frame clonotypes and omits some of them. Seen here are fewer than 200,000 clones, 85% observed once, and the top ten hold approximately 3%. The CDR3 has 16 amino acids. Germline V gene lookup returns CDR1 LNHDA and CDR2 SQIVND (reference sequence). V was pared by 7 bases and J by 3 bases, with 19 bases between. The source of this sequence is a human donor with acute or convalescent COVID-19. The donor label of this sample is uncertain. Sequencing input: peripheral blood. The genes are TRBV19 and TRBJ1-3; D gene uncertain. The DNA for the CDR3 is TGTGCCAGTACCAGAGGTAACGCGGTCAGTGGAAACACCATATATTTT. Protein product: CASTRGNAVSGNTIYF. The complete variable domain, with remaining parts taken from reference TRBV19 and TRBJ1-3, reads DGGITQSPKYLFRKEGQNVTLSCEQNLNHDAMYWYRQDPGQGLRLIYYSQIVNDFQKGDIAEGYSVSREKKESFPLTVTSAQKNPTAFYLCASTRGNAVSGNTIYFGEGSWLTVV.